These 10 T cell receptor beta chains were sequenced from one sample in a study of T cell responses to AZD1222 COVID-19 vaccine. Some clones are missing from TCRdb's copy, which holds only in-frame ones; the method was immunoSEQ multiplex PCR. Among about 190,000 clones listed, roughly 91% were seen once. This material consisted of peripheral blood, taken on day 0 of AZD1222 vaccination. The receptors here all came from an adult in good health.

Here the CDR3 reads CASRETRKGQGPEAFF. Here the CDR3 DNA reads TGTGCCAGCAGAGAGACCAGGAAGGGGCAGGGCCCTGAAGCTTTCTTT. This chain uses TRBV27 with TRBJ1-1; D possibly corresponds to TRBD1 (5 bases). CDR1 MNHEY and CDR2 SMNVEV come from the germline V gene (reference sequence). This CDR3 region has 16 residues. Trimming shortened V by 6 bases and J by 6 bases, and 23 bases separated the two germline ends.

J is TRBJ2-7 and V is TRBV5-6; possibly TRBD2 for D (7 bases). The V and J ends lost 1 base and 2 bases respectively, with 10 bases between them. The germline V gene encodes CDR1 SGHDT and CDR2 YYEEEE. There are 14 residues in the CDR3. The CDR3 sequence is CASSLLGGAYEQYF. CDR3 coding DNA: TGTGCCAGCAGCTTGTTAGGGGGGGCCTACGAGCAGTACTTC.

This chain uses TRBV21-1 with TRBJ1-5. TRBV21-1 is tagged as a pseudogene. The CDR3 extends over 17 amino acids. The CDR3: CASTQRGPGIGDQPQHF. The DNA of the CDR3 is TGTGCCAGCACCCAAAGGGGTCCGGGGATTGGCGATCAGCCCCAGCATTTT.

The CDR3 spells CASSHDRGKNTEAFF. As DNA, the CDR3 is TGTGCCAGCAGCCACGACAGGGGCAAGAACACTGAAGCTTTCTTT. The rearrangement links TRBV9 to TRBJ1-1, with TRBD1 matching over 8 bases. This CDR3 spans 15 amino acids. V was clipped by 4 bases and J by 1 base; unmatched bases: 6. Germline CDR1 is SGDLS and CDR2 is YYNGEE.

The chain links TRBV11-2 to TRBJ2-1; TRBD2 agrees at 9 bases. In germline, CDR1 is SGHAT, CDR2 FQNNGV. Unmatched junction bases numbered 9, after V lost 5 bases and J lost 4 bases. CDR3 length equals 16 residues. The CDR3 region has the DNA TGTGCCAGCAGCCCGCGGACTAGCGTTAGGTACAATGAGCAGTTCTTC. The encoded protein is CASSPRTSVRYNEQFF.

J is TRBJ2-4 and V is TRBV7-6; D is undetermined. Trimming pared 1 base from V and 0 bases from J, leaving 13 bases between. Germline V CDR1 and CDR2: SGHVS, FNYEAQ. This CDR3 spans 17 amino acids. CDR3 coding DNA: TGTGCCAGCAGCTTAGGATCCCACCTCGGAGCCAAAAACATTCAGTACTTC. Its translation: CASSLGSHLGAKNIQYF.

The chain combines TRBV6-5 with TRBJ1-6; no clear D gene. The CDR3 extends over 13 amino acids. With 5 bases removed from V and 8 bases from J, the gap between germline ends came to 10 bases. Per germline, CDR1 MNHEY and CDR2 SVGAGI. The CDR3 DNA follows: TGTGCCAGCAGTAGAGAAAATTATTCACCCCTCCACTTT. Translation: CASSRENYSPLHF.

The chain combines TRBV9 with TRBJ1-4; unclear D gene. From germline, CDR1 is SGDLS and CDR2 YYNGEE. Trimming removed 0 bases from V and 8 bases from J, with 17 bases in between. The CDR3 is 16 amino acids. Written as DNA, the CDR3 is TGTGCCAGCAGCGTAGTAGATTCGGAGGGCGAAGAAAAACTGTTTTTT. Its translation: CASSVVDSEGEEKLFF.

This clone was seen only a few times. V is TRBV27 and J is TRBJ1-2, with 7 positions matching TRBD1. The CDR3 is 17 residues long. V trimming: 4 bases; J trimming: 4 bases; junction bases outside the gene matches: 15. Looked up from germline, CDR1 is MNHEY and CDR2 is SMNVEV (reference sequence). The CDR3 DNA is TGTGCCAGCAGTTCGACCCTTCCGACAGGGACGACCTATGGCTACACCTTC. Protein sequence: CASSSTLPTGTTYGYTF.

J is TRBJ1-3 and V is TRBV5-1; D unresolved. The CDR3 totals 18 residues. The germline V gene encodes CDR1 SGHRS and CDR2 YFSETQ. Trimming shortened V by 0 bases and J by 0 bases, and 16 bases separated the two germline ends. The CDR3 spells CASSLALGEESSGNTIYF. The CDR3 DNA sequence: TGCGCCAGCAGCTTGGCCCTGGGAGAGGAGAGCTCTGGAAACACCATATATTTT.